This T cell receptor (beta chain) derives from a study of cytomegalovirus exposure and HLA in healthy donors. Study-level findings and limits: Data from an earlier analysis indicated that most TCR beta V segments were productive either about 87% or about 30% of the time. A later analysis linked a missense variant in DCLRE1C to the trimming of TCR beta V and J genes.

PCR involved 60 Vbeta and 13 Jbeta primers. Data came from immunoSEQ multiplex PCR; TCRdb stores just in-frame clones and leaves some out. Here the sample spans over 55,000 clones, around 87% being singletons. V shed 2 bases, J shed 5 bases, and the junction held 10 bases outside the gene matches. The CDR3 is made up of 16 amino acids. Germline CDR1 MGHRA, CDR2 YSYEKL. Note on this clone: Its antigen is as yet unknown.

Source material: PBMCs. This chain uses TRBV4-1 with TRBJ1-2; 8 bases match TRBD1. The receptor was isolated from a man aged 18-30 years in good health and CMV-seronegative. The CDR3 loop is CASSQTPQGVPYGYTF. The CDR3, as DNA: TGCGCCAGCAGCCAAACGCCACAGGGGGTACCTTATGGCTACACCTTC.